The rows below give T cell receptor beta chains drawn from one sample of a study of blood T cell repertoires in COVID-19. Libraries were prepared by immunoSEQ multiplex PCR; TCRdb keeps only in-frame clonotypes and omits some of them. The data show under 55,000 clones, over 80% seen once. Sequenced: peripheral blood. Receptor source: a human donor in a cohort sampled during active COVID-19. Both conserved end residues are trimmed from each CDR3.

V gene	J gene	CDR3 protein
TRBV6-2/TRBV6-3	TRBJ1-2	ASSYSQPGQGGYGYT
TRBV4-3	TRBJ2-3	ASSQQQEHTDTQY
TRBV5-4	TRBJ2-5	ASSLGQTGGQETQY
TRBV19	TRBJ2-7	ASSMGGAGPYEQY
TRBV5-4	TRBJ2-1	ASSLFRQGGSNEQF
TRBV21-1	TRBJ2-4	ASPLADIQY
TRBV19	TRBJ1-2	ASSAHPYGYGYT
TRBV29-1	TRBJ1-1	SVEDHGQPRAF
TRBV7-2	TRBJ1-2	ASSEKGQVYGYT
TRBV18	TRBJ2-6	ASSPQDIFSGANVLT
TRBV7-2	TRBJ2-4	ASSLVGRGVKNIQY
TRBV4-3	TRBJ1-6	ASSQDDRDNSPLH
TRBV4-1	TRBJ2-7	ASSHLTSGVYEQY
TRBV4-3	TRBJ2-1	ASSQEVDRVDNEQF
TRBV3-1/TRBV3-2	TRBJ2-7	ASSQVPGTGSYEQY
TRBV6-2/TRBV6-3	TRBJ1-4	ASSLDRDSEKLF
TRBV30	TRBJ1-4	ASPGLRGKLF
TRBV7-2	TRBJ2-1	ASSLVLAGLSYNEQF
TRBV2	TRBJ1-5	ASSERTAVLNQPQH
TRBV29-1	TRBJ2-1	SVEGGGSNEQF
TRBV4-2	TRBJ1-1	ASSQEQGTEAF
TRBV5-1	TRBJ2-5	ASSPEGSGKETQY
TRBV3-1/TRBV3-2	TRBJ1-2	ASSQDGIRGGAREGYT
TRBV3-1/TRBV3-2	TRBJ2-7	ASSQGLAGVEQY
TRBV5-5	TRBJ2-5	ASSFTWPGAQETQY
TRBV6-6	TRBJ2-2	ASSPGQNTGELF
TRBV4-1	TRBJ2-3	ASSQDAGGRSGTDTQY
TRBV27	TRBJ2-7	ATAYEQY
TRBV27	TRBJ2-7	ASSRHRDSTYEQY
TRBV11-2	TRBJ2-3	ASSFPDLRGDTQY
TRBV30	TRBJ2-7	AWKVGSFHEQY
TRBV7-9	TRBJ1-5	ASSLGTGGDQPQH
TRBV6-5	TRBJ1-3	ASGTRGNTIY
TRBV5-4	TRBJ1-6	ASSPERASGGPLH
TRBV14	TRBJ2-5	ASSQGGGNQETQY
TRBV28	TRBJ1-1	ASRESGAQNTEAF
TRBV29-1	TRBJ2-2	SLQDRGTGELF
TRBV10-2	TRBJ2-5	ASSESGEGLPQETQY
TRBV5-1	TRBJ2-5	ASSLESPGQGLKETQY
TRBV2	TRBJ1-3	ASSGQGLTTIY
TRBV5-6	TRBJ2-1	ASSRGGPSSYNEQF
TRBV5-4	TRBJ2-1	ASSAGGDEQF
TRBV7-9	TRBJ2-2	ASSLSGLTGELF